These 23 T cell receptor beta chains were all obtained from the same sample, sequenced in a study of radiation and T cells in renal cell carcinoma. Time point indicated: baseline pretreatment blood. Treatment specified: 15 Gy SBRT to primary tumor, nephrectomy 4 weeks later. TCRdb's table, derived via immunoSEQ multiplex PCR, lists solely in-frame clones and lacks some. There are 110,000 to 150,000 clones in the sample; roughly 80% occur only once, and around a quarter lies in the top ten. The source was blood, collected from a patient whose treatment included radiotherapy and nephrectomy. All receptors derive from a woman between 45 and 60 years old with renal cell carcinoma.

The J gene is TRBJ1-1, the V gene TRBV5-1; TRBD1 agrees at 10 bases. The germline CDR1 and CDR2 sequences are SGHRS and YFSETQ. The CDR3 is 14 residues long. Trimming cost V 3 bases and J 5 bases; bases outside gene matches: 4. CDR3 nucleotide sequence: TGCGCCAGCAGCTCCGCGGGACAGGGGACTGAAGCTTTCTTT. It is translated as CASSSAGQGTEAFF.

This chain uses TRBV7-2 with TRBJ1-5, with no clear D. The CDR3 spans 16 residues. Germline V lookup: CDR1 SGHTA, CDR2 FQGNSA. Trimming stripped 5 bases from V and 1 base from J, with 15 bases between. The CDR3 DNA is TGTGCCAGCAGCAAAGGGCCCGGAGTAAGCAATCAGCCCCAGCATTTT. Its translation: CASSKGPGVSNQPQHF.

V and J are TRBV28 and TRBJ1-2; D gene unclear. The CDR3 runs to 12 residues. Trimming cost V 2 bases and J 1 base, with 2 bases left between them. The V gene's germline CDR1 is MDHEN and CDR2 SYDVKM. In nucleotides, the CDR3 is TGTGCCAGCAGTTTAATTAACTATGGCTACACCTTC. Translating gives CASSLINYGYTF.

The chain combines TRBV25-1 with TRBJ1-2; TRBD1 agrees at 7 bases. The germline CDR1 and CDR2 sequences are MGHDK and SYGVNS. J gave up 1 base and V 6 bases, and 5 bases lay outside the gene matches. There are 14 residues in the CDR3. CDR3 sequence reads: CASSGTENNYGYTF. The CDR3 DNA sequence: TGTGCCAGCAGCGGGACAGAAAATAACTATGGCTACACCTTC.

The chain uses TRBV9 and TRBJ2-7, with 9 bases aligning to TRBD1. In germline, CDR1 is SGDLS, CDR2 YYNGEE. The CDR3 contains 14 residues. The trim removed 4 bases at V and 6 bases at J, leaving 8 bases unmatched. CDR3 protein: CASSPRTGEGEQYF. For the CDR3, the DNA is TGTGCCAGCAGCCCCCGGACAGGGGAAGGCGAGCAGTACTTC.

The genes are TRBV29-1 and TRBJ1-3; possible D gene TRBD1, 5 bases. The CDR3 consists of 15 residues. Per germline, CDR1 SQVTM and CDR2 ANQGSEA. Trimming left V 0 bases short and J 0 bases short, with 9 bases between. The CDR3 DNA reads as TGCAGCGTTGAAGATCACGGGGGCTCTGGAAACACCATATATTTT. Translation gives CSVEDHGGSGNTIYF.

This chain uses TRBV4-3 with TRBJ1-2; D gene uncertain. CDR3 size: 17 residues. Germline-derived CDR1 and CDR2 are LGHNA and YSLEER. Trimming shortened V by 3 bases and J by 1 base, and 18 bases separated the two germline ends. The CDR3 DNA reads as TGCGCCAGCAGCCAGAGCCTTTCTGGGGATGGTAACTATGGCTACACCTTC. Amino acid sequence: CASSQSLSGDGNYGYTF.

The chain is built from TRBV7-9 and TRBJ2-3; 8 bases are shared with TRBD2. Germline loops: CDR1 SEHNR, CDR2 FQNEAQ (reference sequence). After removal of 5 bases from V and 4 bases from J, the junction contained 8 bases not matched to a gene. CDR3 length: 15 amino acids. CDR3 residues: CASSLRSGSSDTQYF. The CDR3 nucleotides read TGTGCCAGCAGCCTGAGGAGCGGGAGTTCAGATACGCAGTATTTT.

The chain joins TRBV5-1 to TRBJ2-1, with 9 bases lining up with TRBD2. CDR1 SGHRS and CDR2 YFSETQ come from the germline V gene. CDR3 size: 15 residues. V trimming: 1 base; J trimming: 9 bases; junction bases outside the gene matches: 8. The CDR3 sequence is CASSLQGIAGVEQFF. The DNA for the CDR3 is TGCGCCAGCAGCTTGCAGGGGATAGCGGGAGTTGAGCAGTTCTTC.

A single count supports this clone. The chain combines TRBV9 with TRBJ2-5; no firm D call. This CDR3 is 14 amino acids long. V was trimmed by 0 bases and J by 5 bases, leaving 11 bases between them. In germline, CDR1 is SGDLS, CDR2 YYNGEE. The CDR3 region is CASSVATTAETQYF. The DNA of the CDR3 is TGTGCCAGCAGCGTAGCAACAACTGCGGAGACCCAGTACTTC.

The V call is TRBV23-1, the J call TRBJ2-1; 12 nucleotides line up with TRBD2. TRBV23-1 has ORF status, its function being uncertain. This CDR3 has 17 residues. Trimming cost V 6 bases and J 6 bases; bases outside gene matches: 12. The CDR3 is CASSPGLAGGPGNEQFF. CDR3 bases: TGCGCCAGCAGCCCTGGGCTAGCGGGAGGGCCGGGCAATGAGCAGTTCTTC.

The gene calls are TRBV27 and TRBJ1-4; TRBD1 aligns across 10 bases. The germline CDR1 and CDR2 sequences are MNHEY and SMNVEV (reference sequence). After removal of 5 bases from V and 10 bases from J, the junction contained 7 bases not matched to a gene. CDR3 length equals 14 residues. The chain's CDR3 is CASSPAGTGVKLFF. Written as DNA, the CDR3 is TGTGCCAGCAGTCCAGCCGGGACAGGGGTAAAACTGTTTTTT.

The rearrangement links TRBV6-5 to TRBJ2-7; D is unresolved. The CDR3 has 14 amino acids. Trimming took 7 bases from V and 3 from J, leaving 16 bases between them. Looked up from germline, CDR1 is MNHEY and CDR2 is SVGAGI. CDR3 residues: CASTKDGENYEQYF. CDR3 DNA: TGTGCCAGCACGAAGGATGGGGAAAACTACGAGCAGTACTTC.

V gene TRBV7-2 combines with J gene TRBJ2-1; TRBD2 aligns across 7 bases. Looked up from germline, CDR1 is SGHTA and CDR2 is FQGNSA. V shed 5 bases and J 7 bases; nucleotides not matched to a gene: 8. CDR3 size: 14 residues. In DNA form, the CDR3 reads TGTGCCAGCAGCCGGGACTATGATCTGAATGAGCAGTTCTTC. As protein: CASSRDYDLNEQFF. The full variable domain, its missing parts supplied by reference TRBV7-2 and TRBJ2-1, is GAGVSQSPSNKVTEKGKDVELRCDPISGHTALYWYRQSLGQGLEFLIYFQGNSAPDKSGLPSDRFSAERTGGSVSTLTIQRTQQEDSAVYLCASSRDYDLNEQFFGPGTRLTVL.

The J gene is TRBJ1-5, the V gene TRBV5-1; 9 nucleotides agree with TRBD1. CDR1 is SGHRS and CDR2 is YFSETQ in the germline V gene. After removal of 4 bases from V and 6 bases from J, the junction contained 8 bases not matched to a gene. This CDR3 region has 15 residues. CDR3 in DNA: TGCGCCAGCAGCCCTGGGGGACAGGGCGGTCAGCCCCAGCATTTT. This translates into CASSPGGQGGQPQHF. Full variable domain (rest looked up from reference TRBV5-1 and TRBJ1-5): KAGVTQTPRYLIKTRGQQVTLSCSPISGHRSVSWYQQTPGQGLQFLFEYFSETQRNKGNFPGRFSGRQFSNSRSEMNVSTLELGDSALYLCASSPGGQGGQPQHFGDGTRLSIL.

The rearrangement joins TRBV19 to TRBJ2-7; D gene unclear. The V gene lost 3 bases and the J gene lost 7 bases, with 13 bases spanning the gap. The CDR3 length is 13 residues. Per germline, CDR1 LNHDA and CDR2 SQIVND (reference sequence). CDR3 in DNA: TGTGCCAGTAGTATTCGGCTATCAGGAGAGCAGTACTTC. It specifies CASSIRLSGEQYF.

This chain connects TRBV5-1 to TRBJ2-1; TRBD2 agrees at 11 bases. The ends lost 4 bases at V and 8 bases at J; junction bases unmatched: 8. The CDR3 consists of 15 residues. CDR1 SGHRS and CDR2 YFSETQ come from the germline V gene. CDR3 nucleotide sequence: TGCGCCAGCAGCCTTAGCGGGGGGGCCTGGGATGAGCAGTTCTTC. Amino acid sequence: CASSLSGGAWDEQFF. Combining the CDR3 with reference TRBV5-1 and TRBJ2-1 gives the whole variable domain KAGVTQTPRYLIKTRGQQVTLSCSPISGHRSVSWYQQTPGQGLQFLFEYFSETQRNKGNFPGRFSGRQFSNSRSEMNVSTLELGDSALYLCASSLSGGAWDEQFFGPGTRLTVL.

The chain has TRBV28 and TRBJ1-4, with TRBD1 identical over 8 bases. The CDR3 length is 13 residues. CDR1 is MDHEN, CDR2 SYDVKM, per germline. Losses at the gene ends were 8 bases for V and 7 bases for J; bases not matched to a gene: 6. DNA for the CDR3: TGTGCCAGCCGGACAGGGAGGGTTGAAAAACTGTTTTTT. It specifies CASRTGRVEKLFF.

The V call is TRBV7-9, the J call TRBJ1-3, with D unresolved. This CDR3 is built from 13 residues. Trimming left V 1 base short and J 3 bases short, with 4 bases between. The V gene's germline CDR1 is SEHNR and CDR2 FQNEAQ (reference sequence). The DNA of the CDR3 is TGTGCCAGCAGCTTAGAGGGTGGAAACACCATATATTTT. Its translation: CASSLEGGNTIYF.

This chain uses TRBV27 with TRBJ2-5, with 7 bases fitting TRBD1. CDR1 MNHEY and CDR2 SMNVEV come from the germline V gene (reference sequence). The CDR3 extends over 15 amino acids. V was pared by 5 bases and J by 1 base, with 7 bases of the junction left unmatched. Here the CDR3 reads CASSTKDRVQETQYF. CDR3 DNA sequence: TGTGCCAGCAGTACCAAAGACAGGGTCCAAGAGACCCAGTACTTC.

The rearrangement joins TRBV7-9 to TRBJ2-7, with D perhaps TRBD1 (5 bases). Germline CDR1 reads SEHNR; CDR2 reads FQNEAQ (reference sequence). With 5 bases removed from V and 6 bases from J, the gap between germline ends came to 14 bases. The CDR3 sequence is 13 residues long. Written as DNA, the CDR3 is TGTGCCAGCAGCAGGGGAAAGTCGGGCGAGCAGTACTTC. This translates into CASSRGKSGEQYF.

The V gene is TRBV6-1, the J gene TRBJ2-7; 9 bases fit TRBD1. Germline values: CDR1 MNHNS, CDR2 SASEGT. The CDR3 length is 15 residues. With 7 bases clipped from V and 3 bases from J, the junction kept 10 bases outside the gene matches. CDR3 region: CASKSSGQGLYEQYF. The CDR3 DNA follows: TGTGCCAGCAAATCCTCGGGACAGGGCCTCTACGAGCAGTACTTC.

This clone was recorded at least ten times. The rearrangement uses TRBV6-5 and TRBJ2-1, with D perhaps matching TRBD2 (6 bases). This CDR3 comprises 12 residues. Germline assignment: CDR1 MNHEY and CDR2 SVGAGI. The V and J ends lost 6 bases and 9 bases respectively, with 12 bases between them. CDR3 amino acids: CASSGTVGEQFF. CDR3 sequence (DNA): TGTGCCAGCAGCGGGACTGTCGGTGAGCAGTTCTTC.